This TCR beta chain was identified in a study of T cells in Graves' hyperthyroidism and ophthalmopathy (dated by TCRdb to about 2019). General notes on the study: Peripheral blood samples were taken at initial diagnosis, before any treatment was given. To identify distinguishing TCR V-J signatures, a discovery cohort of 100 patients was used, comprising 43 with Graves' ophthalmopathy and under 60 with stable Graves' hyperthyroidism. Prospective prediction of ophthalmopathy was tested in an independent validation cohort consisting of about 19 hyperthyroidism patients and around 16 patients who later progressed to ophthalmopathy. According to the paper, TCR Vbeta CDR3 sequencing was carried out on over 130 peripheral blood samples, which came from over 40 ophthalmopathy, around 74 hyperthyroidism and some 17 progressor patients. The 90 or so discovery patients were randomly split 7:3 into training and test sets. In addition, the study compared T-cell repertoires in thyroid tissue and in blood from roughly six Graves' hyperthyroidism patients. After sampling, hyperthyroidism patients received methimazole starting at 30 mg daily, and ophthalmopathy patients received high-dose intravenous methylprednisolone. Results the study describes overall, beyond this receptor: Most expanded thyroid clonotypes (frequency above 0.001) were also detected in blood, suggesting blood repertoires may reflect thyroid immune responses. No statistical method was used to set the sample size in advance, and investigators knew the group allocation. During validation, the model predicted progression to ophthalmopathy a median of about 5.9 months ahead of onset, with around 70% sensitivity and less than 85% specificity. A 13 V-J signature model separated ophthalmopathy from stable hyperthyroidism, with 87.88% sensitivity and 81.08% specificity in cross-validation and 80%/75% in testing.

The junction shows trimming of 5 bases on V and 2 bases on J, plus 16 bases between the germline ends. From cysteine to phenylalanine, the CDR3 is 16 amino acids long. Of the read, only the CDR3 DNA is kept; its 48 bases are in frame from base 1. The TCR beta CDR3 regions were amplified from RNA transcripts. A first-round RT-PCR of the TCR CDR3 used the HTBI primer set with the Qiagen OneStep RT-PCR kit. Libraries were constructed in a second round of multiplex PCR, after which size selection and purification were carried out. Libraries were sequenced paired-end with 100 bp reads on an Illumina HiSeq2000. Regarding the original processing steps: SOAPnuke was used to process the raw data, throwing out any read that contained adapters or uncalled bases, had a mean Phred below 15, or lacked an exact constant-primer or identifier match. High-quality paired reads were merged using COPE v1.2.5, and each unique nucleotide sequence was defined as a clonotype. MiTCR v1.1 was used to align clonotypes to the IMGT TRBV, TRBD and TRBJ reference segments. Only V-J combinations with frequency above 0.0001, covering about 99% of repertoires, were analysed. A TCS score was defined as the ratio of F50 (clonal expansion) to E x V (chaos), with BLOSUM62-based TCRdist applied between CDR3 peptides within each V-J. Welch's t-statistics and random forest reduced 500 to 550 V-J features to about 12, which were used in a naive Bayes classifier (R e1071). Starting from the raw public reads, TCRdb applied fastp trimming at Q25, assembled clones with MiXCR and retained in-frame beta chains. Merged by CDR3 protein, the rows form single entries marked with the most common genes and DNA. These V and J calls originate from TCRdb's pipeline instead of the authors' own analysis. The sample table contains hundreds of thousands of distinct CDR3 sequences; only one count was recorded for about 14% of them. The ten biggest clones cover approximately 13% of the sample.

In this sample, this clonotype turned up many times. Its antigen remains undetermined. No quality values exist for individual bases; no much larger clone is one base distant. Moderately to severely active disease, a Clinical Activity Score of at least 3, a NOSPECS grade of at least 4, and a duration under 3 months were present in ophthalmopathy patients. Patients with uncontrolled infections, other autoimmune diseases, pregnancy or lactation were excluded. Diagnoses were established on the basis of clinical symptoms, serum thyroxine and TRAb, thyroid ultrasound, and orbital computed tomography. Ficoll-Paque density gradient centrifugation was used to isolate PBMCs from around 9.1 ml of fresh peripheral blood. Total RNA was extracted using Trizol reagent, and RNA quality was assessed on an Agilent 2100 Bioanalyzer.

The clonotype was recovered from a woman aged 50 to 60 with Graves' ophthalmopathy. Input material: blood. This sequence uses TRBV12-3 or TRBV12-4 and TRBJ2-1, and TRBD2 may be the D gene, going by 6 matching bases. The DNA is TGTGCCAGCAGTGGGACTGCCCGTGGGGCCTACAATGAGCAGTTCTTC. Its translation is CASSGTARGAYNEQFF.